These T cell receptor beta chains were read from a single sample in a study of T-cell memory formation after mild COVID-19. TCRdb re-derived calls from the 5' RACE reads in MiXCR, one entry per CDR3 protein. The sample lists hundreds of thousands of distinct CDR3 sequences, roughly 17% occurring once. Sample: PBMCs or a T cell subset sorted from them (not recorded which). The receptor source for this set is an adult woman who had mild COVID-19 (a few samples of this study predate the infection). Cell type and time point are not known. The CDR3 runs from the conserved cysteine through the conserved F or W. The D gene is left open where the match is weak. A clone size is listed for some rows: how often the clone was seen (once, few, many), or a class if it is expanded.

.	TRBD1	TRBV4-1	TRBJ1-1	TGCGCCAGCAGCCACCCCGGGACAGGGGGCACTGAAGCTTTCTTT	CASSHPGTGGTEAFF
few	.	TRBV5-1	TRBJ2-7	TGCGCCAGCAGCTTGGGCGCGAGGAACCACGAGCAGTACTTC	CASSLGARNHEQYF
few	TRBD1	TRBV5-1	TRBJ1-3	TGCGCCAGCAGCTCCTCCGGGACAGGCAAAGAGACCATATATTTT	CASSSSGTGKETIYF
few	.	TRBV20-1	TRBJ1-3	TGCAGTGCTCCCACGAGCAACTCTGGAAACACCATATATTTT	CSAPTSNSGNTIYF
few	.	TRBV5-1	TRBJ2-2	TGCGCCAGCAGCTTTGCCCGGGGGCGTCCTGGCACCGGGGAGCTGTTTTTT	CASSFARGRPGTGELFF
few	.	TRBV5-1	TRBJ1-6	TGCGCCAGCAGCTTGGATGGCTCCTATAATTCACCCCTCCACTTT	CASSLDGSYNSPLHF
once	.	TRBV12-3/TRBV12-4	TRBJ1-2	TGTGCCAGCAGGGGGACGTACTATGGCTACACCTTC	CASRGTYYGYTF
.	TRBD2	TRBV3-1	TRBJ2-3	TGTGCCAGCAGCTCCGCGGGGAGCGGGATAACAGATACGCAGTATTTT	CASSSAGSGITDTQYF
.	.	TRBV10-3	TRBJ2-1	TGTGCCATCAGTGAGTCGTTTGCGGCGTCCTCCTACAATGAGCAGTTCTTC	CAISESFAASSYNEQFF
.	TRBD1	TRBV7-9	TRBJ2-3	TGTGCCAGCAGCCCTACTTCCGGGACAGGGATAGTTCAAGATACGCAGTATTTT	CASSPTSGTGIVQDTQYF
.	.	TRBV6-2/TRBV6-3	TRBJ2-5	TGTGCCAGCAGCCCCGCGAGGGCCCGCGGCCAAGAGACCCAGTACTTC	CASSPARARGQETQYF
.	TRBD2	TRBV4-2	TRBJ2-3	TGTGCCAGCAGCCAAGTCGTTCCTAGCGGGGGGACAACAGATACGCAGTATTTT	CASSQVVPSGGTTDTQYF
few	.	TRBV5-1	TRBJ1-2	TGCGCCAGCAACTGGGGTATGGGGTTCTATGGCTACACCTTC	CASNWGMGFYGYTF
.	.	TRBV20-1	TRBJ2-3	TGCAGTGCTAGATTAGCGGCTAGCACAGATACGCAGTATTTT	CSARLAASTDTQYF
few	TRBD1	TRBV14	TRBJ2-1	TGTGCCAGCAGCCCTGGGACAGGGATATACAATGAGCAGTTCTTC	CASSPGTGIYNEQFF
.	.	TRBV6-6	TRBJ1-5	TGTGCCAGCACCGCGGGCGGACTTAGCAATCAGCCCCAGCATTTT	CASTAGGLSNQPQHF
.	.	TRBV6-5	TRBJ2-7	TGTGCCAGCAGTTTCAGCCGACCCGGTGCCGAGCAGTACTTC	CASSFSRPGAEQYF
.	TRBD1	TRBV5-1	TRBJ1-2	TGCGCCAGCAGCTTGAGGGGGACAGGGGGAACGGGCAACTATGGCTACACCTTC	CASSLRGTGGTGNYGYTF
few	TRBD2	TRBV10-3	TRBJ2-1	TGTGCCATTAGCGGGGAGGTCAACAATGAGCAGTTCTTC	CAISGEVNNEQFF
.	TRBD1	TRBV19	TRBJ2-6	TGTGCCAGTAGTATAGGGACAGGGGGCGCTGGGGCCAACGTCCTGACTTTC	CASSIGTGGAGANVLTF
many	TRBD1	TRBV12-3/TRBV12-4	TRBJ1-5	TGTGCCAGCAGTTTGAGACAGGGAAATCAGCCCCAGCATTTT	CASSLRQGNQPQHF
few	TRBD2	TRBV7-2	TRBJ2-1	TGTGCCAGCAGCTTAGTCGGGACTAGCGGGAGGTTCGGTAATGAGCAGTTCTTC	CASSLVGTSGRFGNEQFF
.	.	TRBV11-2	TRBJ2-7	TGTGCCAGCAGCTTAGGCCCCACCGCTGGGTACTTC	CASSLGPTAGYF
few	.	TRBV7-9	TRBJ2-6	TGTGCCAGCAGCTCGTCTACGTACAGGGTAGCTGGGGCCAACGTCCTGACTTTC	CASSSSTYRVAGANVLTF
few	.	TRBV27	TRBJ2-3	TGTGCCAGCAGTTGGGGAGAACAGTCTACGCAGTATTTT	CASSWGEQSTQYF
few	.	TRBV29-1	TRBJ1-5	TGCAGCGTTGAGTGGGGGAGCAATCAGCCCCAGCATTTT	CSVEWGSNQPQHF
.	.	TRBV2	TRBJ2-7	TGTGCCAGCAGTGAACGAAATTACGAGCAGTACTTC	CASSERNYEQYF
few	TRBD2	TRBV11-1	TRBJ2-3	TGTGCCAGCAGCTCTAGCGGGAGGAGCACAGATACGCAGTATTTT	CASSSSGRSTDTQYF
.	.	TRBV7-3	TRBJ2-7	TGTGCCAGCAGCATGTCGGCTATGGGCGAGCAGTACTTC	CASSMSAMGEQYF
.	TRBD2	TRBV20-1	TRBJ2-3	TGCAGTGCTAGGGGGACTAGCGGACGGGTCCCTAGCACAGATACGCAGTATTTT	CSARGTSGRVPSTDTQYF
.	.	TRBV7-9	TRBJ2-3	TGTGCCAGCAGTCCTAGCGCAGATACGCAGTATTTT	CASSPSADTQYF